The clone carrying this T cell receptor (beta chain) was recorded once. The sample is drawn from a study of memory CD4+ T cells and cytomegalovirus serostatus. Single viable CD3+CD4+CD8-CD45RO+ cells were sorted as the memory CD4+ T cells. Sequenced by immunoSEQ multiplex PCR; TCRdb stores in-frame clones only, minus some. The sample gives about 92,000 clones, approximately 80% of which show up once; around 3.6% is in the top ten. The CDR3 sequence is 13 residues long. V shed 4 bases and J shed 0 bases, with 7 bases lying between them. The V gene's germline CDR1 is MNHNY and CDR2 SVGAGI (reference sequence).

The chain joins TRBV6-6 to TRBJ2-7; weak D call: TRBD1 (6 bases). The sequence was obtained from an adult in good health and CMV-seropositive. Sequences were obtained from memory CD4+ T cells from blood. CDR3 nucleotide sequence: TGTGCCAGCAGTTCGACAGGCTCCTACGAGCAGTACTTC. Translation: CASSSTGSYEQYF.